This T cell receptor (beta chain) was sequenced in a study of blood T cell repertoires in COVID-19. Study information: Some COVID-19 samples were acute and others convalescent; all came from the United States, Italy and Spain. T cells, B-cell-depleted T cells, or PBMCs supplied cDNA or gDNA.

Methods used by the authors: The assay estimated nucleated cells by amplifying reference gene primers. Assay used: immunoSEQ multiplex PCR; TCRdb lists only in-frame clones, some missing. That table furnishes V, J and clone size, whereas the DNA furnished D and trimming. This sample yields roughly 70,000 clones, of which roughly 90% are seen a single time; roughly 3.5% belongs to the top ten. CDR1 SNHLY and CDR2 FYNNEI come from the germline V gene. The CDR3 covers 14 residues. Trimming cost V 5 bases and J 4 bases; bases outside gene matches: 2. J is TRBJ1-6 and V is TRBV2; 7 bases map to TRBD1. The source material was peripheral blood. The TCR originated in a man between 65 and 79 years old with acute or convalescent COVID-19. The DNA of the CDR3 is TGTGCCAGCAGTCCGGGACAGTATAATTCACCCCTCCACTTT. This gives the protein CASSPGQYNSPLHF.